These 21 T cell receptor beta chains were sequenced from one sample in a study of blood T cell repertoires in COVID-19. Sequencing was performed with immunoSEQ multiplex PCR; in TCRdb, only in-frame clones are kept and a portion is missing. This table holds 150,000 to 200,000 clones, more than 70% found once. Sequenced material: PBMCs or T cells enriched from blood (not recorded which). The receptors derive from a man between 40 and 49 years old who had recovered from COVID-19.

This chain connects TRBV7-6 to TRBJ1-1; D possibly corresponds to TRBD1 (6 bases). Trimming cost V 5 bases and J 2 bases, with 15 bases left between them. This CDR3 is 15 amino acids long. Per the germline V gene, CDR1 is SGHVS and CDR2 is FNYEAQ. The CDR3 DNA reads TGTGCCAGCAGCCCCTCCGGACAGATAAACACTGAAGCTTTCTTT. Translating it yields CASSPSGQINTEAFF.

The rearrangement uses TRBV24-1 and TRBJ1-2, with D hard to call. Trimming pared 5 bases from V and 4 bases from J, leaving 16 bases between. This CDR3 has 15 residues. Per the germline V gene, CDR1 is KGHDR and CDR2 is SFDVKD. The CDR3 DNA sequence: TGTGCCACCAGTGTCGGGGAGGTAGGAGTCTATGGCTACACCTTC. Translated, it gives CATSVGEVGVYGYTF.

DNA for the CDR3: TGTGCCAGCTCACCCCCGACAGGCGTGAACACTGAAGCTTTCTTT. This sequence encodes CASSPPTGVNTEAFF. V usage is TRBV18 and J usage is TRBJ1-1, with D possibly matching TRBD1 (6 bases). CDR1 and CDR2 from the germline V gene are KGHSH and LQKENI. The CDR3 loop spans 15 amino acids. Trimming cost V 3 bases and J 0 bases, with 11 bases left between them.

CDR3 amino acids: CASSENRNTEAFF. The CDR3 nucleotides are TGTGCCAGCAGTGAGAACAGGAACACTGAAGCTTTCTTT. This rearrangement joins TRBV25-1 to TRBJ1-1; no definite D call. This CDR3 has 13 residues. Trimming shortened V by 3 bases and J by 1 base, and 6 bases separated the two germline ends. Germline CDR1 is MGHDK and CDR2 is SYGVNS. Combining the CDR3 with reference TRBV25-1 and TRBJ1-1 gives the whole variable domain EADIYQTPRYLVIGTGKKITLECSQTMGHDKMYWYQQDPGMELHLIHYSYGVNSTEKGDLSSESTVSRIRTEHFPLTLESARPSHTSQYLCASSENRNTEAFFGQGTRLTVV.

Written as DNA, the CDR3 is TGTGCCAGCAGTGAAGTCCCGGGACAGGGGGCAGCTTTCTTT. It is translated as CASSEVPGQGAAFF. The V and J genes are TRBV6-1 and TRBJ1-1, with 12 positions matching TRBD1. This CDR3 region has 14 residues. J was trimmed by 10 bases and V by 1 base; bases with no gene match: 4. CDR1 and CDR2 (germline): MNHNS, SASEGT.

V is TRBV3-1 (or the pseudogene TRBV3-2) and J is TRBJ2-3; perhaps TRBD2 as D (7 bases). The CDR3 sequence is 18 residues long. Germline CDR1 is LGHDT and CDR2 is YNNKEL (reference sequence). V was cut by 2 bases and J by 1 base, with 19 bases left in between. CDR3: CASSQHGGRKSRTDTQYF. DNA of the CDR3: TGTGCCAGCAGCCAACACGGGGGGCGTAAAAGTCGCACAGATACGCAGTATTTT.

The chain employs TRBV7-8 and TRBJ2-2; TRBD2 matches at 7 bases. This CDR3 region has 16 residues. In germline, CDR1 is SGHVS, CDR2 FQNEAQ. The V segment lost 1 base and the J segment 1 base; nucleotides outside the gene matches: 3. CDR3 sequence: CASSLEAGRNTGELFF. The CDR3 region has the DNA TGTGCCAGCAGCTTAGAAGCGGGGCGGAACACCGGGGAGCTGTTTTTT.

This chain links TRBV19 with TRBJ2-7; 11 bases match TRBD1. This CDR3 contains 13 residues. The germline gives CDR1 LNHDA, CDR2 SQIVND (reference sequence). V was clipped by 8 bases and J by 5 bases; unmatched bases: 5. The CDR3 sequence: CASAWTGGDEQYF. CDR3 nucleotide sequence: TGTGCCAGTGCCTGGACAGGGGGCGACGAGCAGTACTTC.

The chain carries TRBV7-7 and TRBJ2-5; TRBD1 matches 8 bases. The V gene end was trimmed by 4 bases and the J gene end by 4 bases; junction bases not matched to a gene: 5. The CDR3 covers 14 residues. Looked up from germline, CDR1 is SSHAT and CDR2 is FNYEAQ (reference sequence). CDR3 DNA sequence: TGTGCCAGCAGCTCACAGGGGGTCGGAGAGACCCAGTACTTC. As protein: CASSSQGVGETQYF.

The sample holds one count of this clone. The rearrangement links TRBV5-6 to TRBJ2-3, with D possibly TRBD2 on 7 matching bases. Deletions cut 0 bases from V and 8 bases from J, with 19 bases between. CDR1 is SGHDT and CDR2 is YYEEEE in the germline V gene. This CDR3 has 16 amino acids. The CDR3 DNA reads as TGTGCCAGCAGCTTGGAAGGGCGGGGGCGTAGGGGTACGCAGTATTTT. Amino acid sequence: CASSLEGRGRRGTQYF.

V gene TRBV24-1 combines with J gene TRBJ2-2; 9 positions agree with TRBD1. J was trimmed by 2 bases and V by 6 bases; bases with no gene match: 9. The CDR3 is 17 amino acids. Germline loops: CDR1 KGHDR, CDR2 SFDVKD. CDR3 residues: CATSSRGDRVNTGELFF. The CDR3, as DNA: TGTGCCACCAGTAGCAGAGGGGACAGGGTAAACACCGGGGAGCTGTTTTTT.

The chain carries TRBV3-1 (or the pseudogene TRBV3-2) and TRBJ2-1; D is unclear. The CDR3 totals 14 residues. Germline lookup yields CDR1 LGHDT and CDR2 YNNKEL (reference sequence). Trimming removed 2 bases from V and 3 bases from J, with 8 bases in between. The CDR3 DNA reads TGTGCCAGCAGCCAAAAATCAGTCTACAATGAGCAGTTCTTC. It specifies CASSQKSVYNEQFF.

The chain couples TRBV5-1 to TRBJ2-5; no reliable D call. CDR1 SGHRS and CDR2 YFSETQ come from the germline V gene. V lost 2 bases and J lost 2, with 7 bases in between. The length of the CDR3 is 13 residues. The CDR3 loop is CASSFHRQETQYF. The CDR3 DNA is TGCGCCAGCAGCTTTCACAGACAAGAGACCCAGTACTTC.

This chain links TRBV29-1 with TRBJ2-7; a weak D match, TRBD1 (5 bases). The V and J ends lost 3 bases and 1 base respectively, with 13 bases between them. This CDR3 is built from 14 residues. Germline values: CDR1 SQVTM, CDR2 ANQGSEA. The CDR3 sequence: CSVDSGGASYEQYF. The CDR3 DNA is TGCAGCGTTGATTCCGGTGGGGCATCCTACGAGCAGTACTTC.

The table lists this clone with a count of one. The genes are TRBV9 and TRBJ2-5; D is possibly TRBD1 (5 bases). The germline CDR1 and CDR2 sequences are SGDLS and YYNGEE. Trimming took off 0 bases at V and 5 bases at J, with 11 bases between the two ends. CDR3 length: 14 residues. CDR3: CASSVGTQRETQYF. The CDR3 nucleotides are TGTGCCAGCAGCGTAGGGACACAAAGGGAGACCCAGTACTTC. Filled out from reference TRBV9 and TRBJ2-5, the complete variable domain reads DSGVTQTPKHLITATGQRVTLRCSPRSGDLSVYWYQQSLDQGLQFLIQYYNGEERAKGNILERFSAQQFPDLHSELNLSSLELGDSALYFCASSVGTQRETQYFGPGTRLLVL.

The rearrangement uses TRBV5-1 and TRBJ2-7, with D unclear. The CDR3 is made up of 15 amino acids. The V end was cut by 5 bases, the J end by 2 bases, with 17 bases between. CDR1 is SGHRS, CDR2 YFSETQ, per germline. The DNA of the CDR3 is TGCGCCAGCAGTCGAAAAGTCTGGCAGGCCTACGAGCAGTACTTC. This codes for CASSRKVWQAYEQYF.

The rearrangement uses TRBV15 and TRBJ1-1; a weak D match, TRBD1 (6 bases). CDR1 is LNHNV and CDR2 is YYDKDF in the germline V gene (reference sequence). The CDR3 is 14 amino acids. V lost 6 bases and J lost 5, with 16 bases in between. This chain's CDR3 is CATSSDQQGTEAFF. The CDR3 DNA reads TGTGCCACCAGTAGTGACCAGCAGGGGACTGAAGCTTTCTTT.

There are a few counts of this clone. The rearrangement joins TRBV19 to TRBJ2-3; D is uncertain. The CDR3 is made up of 12 amino acids. Trimming removed 5 bases at V and 3 bases at J, with 6 bases between. Germline V lookup: CDR1 LNHDA, CDR2 SQIVND (reference sequence). CDR3 sequence: CASSSTTDTQYF. The CDR3 DNA sequence: TGTGCCAGTAGTTCAACTACAGATACGCAGTATTTT.

V usage is TRBV2 and J usage is TRBJ1-2; D remains unclear. The germline V and J ends were trimmed by 2 bases and 5 bases, with 9 bases remaining between them. The CDR3 length is 13 residues. Germline loops: CDR1 SNHLY, CDR2 FYNNEI. CDR3 region: CASSEQAGYGYTF. The CDR3 DNA reads as TGTGCCAGCAGTGAACAGGCGGGGTATGGCTACACCTTC.

V gene TRBV7-9 combines with J gene TRBJ2-3, with D hard to call. This CDR3 spans 10 amino acids. Germline V gives CDR1 SEHNR, CDR2 FQNEAQ (reference sequence). Trimming cost V 6 bases and J 6 bases, with 4 bases left between them. The CDR3 DNA reads TGTGCCAGCAGTGAGGATACGCAGTATTTT. This codes for CASSEDTQYF.

The CDR3 is CASSQDKVVGGNYGYTF. DNA for the CDR3: TGTGCCAGCAGCCAAGACAAGGTGGTAGGGGGTAACTATGGCTACACCTTC. The V and J genes are TRBV4-2 and TRBJ1-2; weak D call: TRBD1 (6 bases). This CDR3 has 17 residues. Trimming stripped 0 bases from V and 1 base from J, with 15 bases between. Germline assignment: CDR1 LGHNA and CDR2 YNFKEQ.